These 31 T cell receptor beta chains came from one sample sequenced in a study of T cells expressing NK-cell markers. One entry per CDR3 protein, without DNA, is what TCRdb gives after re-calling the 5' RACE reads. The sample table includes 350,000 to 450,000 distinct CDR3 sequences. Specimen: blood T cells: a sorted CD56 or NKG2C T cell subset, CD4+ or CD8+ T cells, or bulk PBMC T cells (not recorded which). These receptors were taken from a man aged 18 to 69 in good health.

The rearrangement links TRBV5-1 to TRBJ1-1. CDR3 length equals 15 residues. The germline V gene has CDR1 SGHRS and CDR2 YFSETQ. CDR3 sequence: CASSPPTAMNTEAFF.

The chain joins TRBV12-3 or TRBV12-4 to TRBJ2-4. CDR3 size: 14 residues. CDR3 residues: CASSLGQVKNIQYF.

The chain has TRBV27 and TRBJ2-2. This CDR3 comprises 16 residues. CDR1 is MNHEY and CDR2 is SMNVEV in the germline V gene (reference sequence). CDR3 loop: CASSATLRWNTGELFF.

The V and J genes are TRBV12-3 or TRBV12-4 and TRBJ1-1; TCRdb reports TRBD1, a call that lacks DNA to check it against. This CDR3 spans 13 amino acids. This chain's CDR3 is CASSLDPGNEAFF.

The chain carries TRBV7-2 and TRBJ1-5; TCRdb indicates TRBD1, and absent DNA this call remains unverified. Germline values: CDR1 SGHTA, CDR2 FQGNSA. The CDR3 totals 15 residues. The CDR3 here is CASSPGGAQMLTQHF.

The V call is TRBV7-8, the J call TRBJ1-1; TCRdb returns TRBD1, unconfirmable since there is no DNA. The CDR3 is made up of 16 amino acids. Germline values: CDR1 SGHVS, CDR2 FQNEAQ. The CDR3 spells CASVVGGHDSDTEAFF.

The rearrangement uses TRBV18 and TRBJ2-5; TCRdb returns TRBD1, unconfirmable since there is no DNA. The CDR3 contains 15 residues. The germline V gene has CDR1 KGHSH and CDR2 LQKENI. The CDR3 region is CASSPGKRGGETQYF.

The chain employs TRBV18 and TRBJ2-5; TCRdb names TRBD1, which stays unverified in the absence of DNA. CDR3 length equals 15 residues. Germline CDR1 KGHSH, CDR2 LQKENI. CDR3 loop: CASSSQGRNQETQYF.

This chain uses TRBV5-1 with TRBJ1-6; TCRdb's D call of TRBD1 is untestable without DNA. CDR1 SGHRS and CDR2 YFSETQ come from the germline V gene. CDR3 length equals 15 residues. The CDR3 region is CASSLDGQGNSPLHF.

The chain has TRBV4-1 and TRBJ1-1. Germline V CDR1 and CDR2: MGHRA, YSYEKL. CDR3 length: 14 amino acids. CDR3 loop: CASSQDVDGTEAFF.

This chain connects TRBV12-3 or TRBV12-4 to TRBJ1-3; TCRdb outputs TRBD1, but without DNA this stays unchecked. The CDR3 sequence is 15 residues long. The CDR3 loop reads CASSPWRSAGNTIYF.

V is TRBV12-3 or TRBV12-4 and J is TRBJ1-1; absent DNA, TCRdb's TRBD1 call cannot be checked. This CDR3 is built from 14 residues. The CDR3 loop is CASRYNRVRTEAFF.

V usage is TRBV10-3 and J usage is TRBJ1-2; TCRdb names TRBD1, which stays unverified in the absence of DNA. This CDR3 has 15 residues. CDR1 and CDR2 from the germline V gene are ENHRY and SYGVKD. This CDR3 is CAIRNTGHKNYGYTF.

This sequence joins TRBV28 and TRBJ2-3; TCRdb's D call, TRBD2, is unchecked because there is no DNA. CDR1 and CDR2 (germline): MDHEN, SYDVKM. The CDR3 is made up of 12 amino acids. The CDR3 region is CASVGPPDTQYF.

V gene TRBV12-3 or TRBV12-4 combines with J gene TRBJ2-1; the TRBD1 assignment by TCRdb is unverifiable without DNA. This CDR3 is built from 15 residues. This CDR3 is CASSMVGTGYNEQFF.

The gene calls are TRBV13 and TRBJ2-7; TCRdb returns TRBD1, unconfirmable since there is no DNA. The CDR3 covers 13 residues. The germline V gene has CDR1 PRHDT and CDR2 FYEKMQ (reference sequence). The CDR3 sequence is CASSFRDNYEQYF.

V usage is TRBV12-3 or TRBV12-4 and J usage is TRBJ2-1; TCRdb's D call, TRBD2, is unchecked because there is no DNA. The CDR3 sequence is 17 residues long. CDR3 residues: CASSLSSGGASSSEQFF.

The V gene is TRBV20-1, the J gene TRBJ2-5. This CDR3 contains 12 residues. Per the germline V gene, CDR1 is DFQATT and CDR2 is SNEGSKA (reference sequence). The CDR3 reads CSGERASQTQYF.

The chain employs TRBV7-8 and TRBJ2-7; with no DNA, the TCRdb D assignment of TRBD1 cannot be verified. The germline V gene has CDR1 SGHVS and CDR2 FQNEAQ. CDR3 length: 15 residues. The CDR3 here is CASSPQWPQDNEQYF.

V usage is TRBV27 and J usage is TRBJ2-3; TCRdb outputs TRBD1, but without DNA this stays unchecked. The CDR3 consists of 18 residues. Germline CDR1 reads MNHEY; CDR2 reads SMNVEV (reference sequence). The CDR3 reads CASSLSTLGGGAIDTQYF.

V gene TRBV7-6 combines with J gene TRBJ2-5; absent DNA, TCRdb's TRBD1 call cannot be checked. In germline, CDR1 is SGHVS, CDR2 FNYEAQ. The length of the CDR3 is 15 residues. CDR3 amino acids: CASSLVNGRQETQYF.

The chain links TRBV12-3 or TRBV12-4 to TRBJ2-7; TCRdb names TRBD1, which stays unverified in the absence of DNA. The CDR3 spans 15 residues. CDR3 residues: CASRGAGRGGYEQYF.

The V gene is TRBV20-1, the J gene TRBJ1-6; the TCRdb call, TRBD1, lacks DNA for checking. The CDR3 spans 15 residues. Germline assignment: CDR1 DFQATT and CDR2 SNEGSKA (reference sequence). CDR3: CSARDAPGLNSPLHF.

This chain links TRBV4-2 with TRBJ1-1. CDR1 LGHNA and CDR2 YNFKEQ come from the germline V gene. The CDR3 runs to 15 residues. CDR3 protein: CASSQDRTVNTEAFF.

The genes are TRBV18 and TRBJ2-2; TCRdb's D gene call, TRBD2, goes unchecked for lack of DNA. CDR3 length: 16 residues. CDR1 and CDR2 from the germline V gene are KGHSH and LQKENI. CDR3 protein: CASSPKAGLGTGELFF.

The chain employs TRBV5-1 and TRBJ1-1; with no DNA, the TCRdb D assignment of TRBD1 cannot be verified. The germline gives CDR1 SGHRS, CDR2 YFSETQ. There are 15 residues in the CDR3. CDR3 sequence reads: CASSLIQGSGGEAFF.

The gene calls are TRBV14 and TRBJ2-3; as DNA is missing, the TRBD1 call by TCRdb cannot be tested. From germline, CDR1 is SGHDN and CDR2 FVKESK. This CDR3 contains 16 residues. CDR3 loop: CASSQRQGPSTDTQYF.

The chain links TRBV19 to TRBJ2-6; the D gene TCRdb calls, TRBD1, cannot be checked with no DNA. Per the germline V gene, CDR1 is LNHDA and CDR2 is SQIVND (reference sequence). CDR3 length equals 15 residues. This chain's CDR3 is CASSQGASGANVLTF. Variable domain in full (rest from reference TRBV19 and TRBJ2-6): DGGITQSPKYLFRKEGQNVTLSCEQNLNHDAMYWYRQDPGQGLRLIYYSQIVNDFQKGDIAEGYSVSREKKESFPLTVTSAQKNPTAFYLCASSQGASGANVLTFGAGSRLTVL.

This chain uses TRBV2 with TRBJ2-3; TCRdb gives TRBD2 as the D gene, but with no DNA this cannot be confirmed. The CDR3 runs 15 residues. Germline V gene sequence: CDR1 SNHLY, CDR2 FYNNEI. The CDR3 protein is CASSELAGGTDTQYF.

CDR3 amino acids: CASRPRTGGDNEQFF. V is TRBV12-3 or TRBV12-4 and J is TRBJ2-1; without DNA, the TCRdb call of TRBD1 cannot be checked. The CDR3 is made up of 15 amino acids.

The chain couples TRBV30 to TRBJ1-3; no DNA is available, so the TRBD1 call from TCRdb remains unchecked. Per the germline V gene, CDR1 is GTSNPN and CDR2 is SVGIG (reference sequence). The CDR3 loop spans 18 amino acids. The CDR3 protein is CAWSVGTPGKASGNTIYF.